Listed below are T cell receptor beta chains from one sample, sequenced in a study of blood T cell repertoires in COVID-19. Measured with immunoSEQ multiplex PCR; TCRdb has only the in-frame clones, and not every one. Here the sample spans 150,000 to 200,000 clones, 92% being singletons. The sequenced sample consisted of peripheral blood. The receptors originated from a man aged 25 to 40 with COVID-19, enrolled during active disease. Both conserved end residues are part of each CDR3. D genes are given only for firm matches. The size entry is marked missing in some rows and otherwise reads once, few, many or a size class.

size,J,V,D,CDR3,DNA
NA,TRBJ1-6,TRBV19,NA,CATAPHRNNSPLHF,TGTGCCACCGCCCCTCACAGGAATAATTCACCCCTCCACTTT
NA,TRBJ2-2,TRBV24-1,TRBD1,CATSGNRDRGETGELFF,TGTGCCACCAGTGGAAACCGGGACAGGGGGGAAACCGGGGAGCTGTTTTTT
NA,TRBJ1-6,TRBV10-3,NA,CAMRGSYNSPLHF,TGTGCCATGCGGGGCTCCTATAATTCACCCCTCCACTTT
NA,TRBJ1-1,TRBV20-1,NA,CSASNSLNTEAFF,TGCAGTGCTAGTAACAGCCTGAACACTGAAGCTTTCTTT
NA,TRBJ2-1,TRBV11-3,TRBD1,CASSSPGQFYNEQFF,TGTGCCAGCAGCTCCCCGGGACAGTTCTACAATGAGCAGTTCTTC
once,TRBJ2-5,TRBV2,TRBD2,CASSELFGAGGPETQYF,TGTGCCAGCAGTGAACTCTTCGGAGCGGGAGGGCCGGAGACCCAGTACTTC
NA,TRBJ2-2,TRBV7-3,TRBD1,CASSGHGTGYGGELFF,TGTGCCAGCAGCGGCCATGGGACAGGGTATGGCGGGGAGCTGTTTTTT
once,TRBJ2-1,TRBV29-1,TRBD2,CSAQGAPLAGGPKYNEQFF,TGCAGCGCACAGGGGGCCCCTCTAGCGGGAGGGCCTAAGTACAATGAGCAGTTCTTC
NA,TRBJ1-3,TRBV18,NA,CASSPETAGNTIYF,TGTGCCAGCTCACCAGAAACGGCTGGAAACACCATATATTTT
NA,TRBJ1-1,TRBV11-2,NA,CASSLGQRRDTEAFF,TGTGCCAGCAGCTTAGGACAGCGGAGGGACACTGAAGCTTTCTTT
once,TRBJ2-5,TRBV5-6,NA,CASSLGLPQETQYF,TGTGCCAGCAGCTTGGGACTGCCGCAAGAGACCCAGTACTTC
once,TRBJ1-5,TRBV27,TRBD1,CASKTGTGINQPQHF,TGTGCCAGCAAGACCGGGACAGGTATCAATCAGCCCCAGCATTTT
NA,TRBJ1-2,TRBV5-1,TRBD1,CASSLGTGFGYTF,TGCGCCAGCAGCCTCGGGACAGGATTTGGCTACACCTTC
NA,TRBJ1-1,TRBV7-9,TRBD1,CASSPGGARWDEAFF,TGTGCCAGCAGTCCAGGGGGCGCGAGGTGGGATGAAGCTTTCTTT
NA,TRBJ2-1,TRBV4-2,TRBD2,CASSLHQRGTSYNEQFF,TGTGCCAGCAGCCTTCACCAGCGGGGAACCTCCTACAATGAGCAGTTCTTC
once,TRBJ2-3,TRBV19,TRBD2,CASSIGLAGGISTDTQYF,TGTGCCAGTAGTATCGGACTAGCGGGAGGCATTAGCACAGATACGCAGTATTTT
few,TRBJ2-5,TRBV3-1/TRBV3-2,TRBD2,CASSLRTSGREVETQYF,TGTGCCAGCAGCCTGAGGACTAGCGGGAGAGAGGTGGAGACCCAGTACTTC
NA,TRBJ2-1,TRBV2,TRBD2,CASSREAGNEQFF,TGTGCCAGCTCCCGGGAGGCGGGGAATGAGCAGTTCTTC
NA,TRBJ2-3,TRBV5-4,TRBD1,CASSLGGQGGTDTQYF,TGTGCCAGCAGCTTAGGGGGACAGGGAGGGACAGATACGCAGTATTTT
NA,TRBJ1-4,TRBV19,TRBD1,CASSTGTARLEKLFF,TGTGCCAGTAGTACCGGGACAGCTCGTCTTGAAAAACTGTTTTTT
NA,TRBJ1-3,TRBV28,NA,CASSSEGMGSTGNTIYF,TGTGCCAGCAGTTCCGAGGGTATGGGATCAACTGGAAACACCATATATTTT
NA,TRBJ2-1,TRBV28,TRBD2,CASSPGTSEYNEQFF,TGTGCCAGCAGCCCTGGGACTAGCGAATACAATGAGCAGTTCTTC
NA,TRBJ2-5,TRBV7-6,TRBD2,CASSLGLAKTQYF,TGTGCCAGCAGCTTAGGACTAGCAAAGACCCAGTACTTC
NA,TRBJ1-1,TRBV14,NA,CASSQFTGGNTEAFF,TGTGCCAGCAGCCAATTTACCGGGGGGAACACTGAAGCTTTCTTT
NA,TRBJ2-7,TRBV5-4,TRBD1,CASSLGWTGDHEQYF,TGTGCCAGCAGCTTGGGATGGACAGGGGACCACGAGCAGTACTTC
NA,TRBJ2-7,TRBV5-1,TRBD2,CASSPGGLESYEQYF,TGCGCCAGCAGCCCGGGGGGACTGGAATCATACGAGCAGTACTTC
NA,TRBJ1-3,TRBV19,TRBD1,CASSINADRRGNTIYF,TGTGCCAGTAGTATAAACGCGGACAGGCGGGGAAACACCATATATTTT
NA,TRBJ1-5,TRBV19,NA,CASNPPGHKNQPQHF,TGTGCCAGTAACCCTCCGGGACACAAAAATCAGCCCCAGCATTTT
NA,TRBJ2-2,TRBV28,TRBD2,CASTLGRVGTGELFF,TGTGCCAGCACCCTAGGGAGGGTGGGCACCGGGGAGCTGTTTTTT
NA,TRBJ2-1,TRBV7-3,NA,CASSEGAGAKLGYNEQFF,TGTGCCAGCAGCGAAGGGGCGGGGGCCAAATTAGGGTACAATGAGCAGTTCTTC
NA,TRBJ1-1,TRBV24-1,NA,CATKDGGTEAFF,TGTGCCACCAAGGATGGGGGGACTGAAGCTTTCTTT
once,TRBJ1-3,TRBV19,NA,CASTEVLSGNTIYF,TGTGCCAGTACGGAGGTCCTCTCTGGAAACACCATATATTTT
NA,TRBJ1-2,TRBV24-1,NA,CATSDEKNYGYTF,TGTGCCACCAGTGATGAGAAAAACTATGGCTACACCTTC
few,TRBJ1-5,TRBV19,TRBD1,CATEPGQAYQPQHF,TGTGCCACCGAGCCGGGACAGGCTTATCAGCCCCAGCATTTT